This TCR beta chain is drawn from a study of T cell responses to AZD1222 COVID-19 vaccine. J was trimmed by 10 bases and V by 6 bases; bases with no gene match: 11. The CDR3 consists of 14 residues. CDR1 SQVTM and CDR2 ANQGSEA come from the germline V gene. Sequencing used immunoSEQ multiplex PCR; TCRdb keeps in-frame clones, though not all of them. The repertoire has some 130,000 clones, about 90% of them found once; the top ten carry less than 7%. The receptor comes from an adult in good health. The sequencing here drew on peripheral blood, taken on day 0 of AZD1222 vaccination. The genes are TRBV29-1 and TRBJ1-6; 8 bases are shared with TRBD1. CDR3 loop: CSVAEAGGLSPLHF. Here the CDR3 DNA reads TGCAGCGTGGCCGAAGCAGGGGGCCTCTCACCCCTCCACTTT.